A single sample is the source of the 21 T cell receptor beta chains below, sequenced in a study of blood T cell repertoires in COVID-19. Repertoires were generated with immunoSEQ multiplex PCR, while TCRdb's copy carries only in-frame clones and drops some. The profile covers 270,000 or so clones, with around 82% appearing a single time and roughly 3.2% taken by the ten largest. The sample was PBMCs or T cells enriched from blood (not recorded which). The receptor set was obtained from a man in his forties or fifties who had recovered from COVID-19.

The rearrangement links TRBV19 to TRBJ2-1; 11 bases are shared with TRBD2. CDR3 size: 18 residues. The V and J ends lost 4 bases and 0 bases, in that order; junction bases with no gene match: 8. Germline V gene data show CDR1 as LNHDA and CDR2 as SQIVND (reference sequence). The CDR3 DNA reads as TGTGCCAGTAGTACTCTAGCGGGAGGCTCCGACTCCTACAATGAGCAGTTCTTC. It translates to CASSTLAGGSDSYNEQFF.

The V gene is TRBV6-5, the J gene TRBJ2-1; 7 bases align to TRBD2. CDR3 length: 16 amino acids. V lost 4 bases and J lost 4; bases outside the gene matches: 10. Germline CDR1 MNHEY, CDR2 SVGAGI. The CDR3 protein is CASSSRSGTHYNEQFF. The CDR3 region has the DNA TGTGCCAGCAGTTCCCGGAGCGGGACCCATTACAATGAGCAGTTCTTC.

This chain uses TRBV20-1 with TRBJ1-2; D call uncertain. Germline CDR1 reads DFQATT; CDR2 reads SNEGSKA (reference sequence). This CDR3 is built from 13 residues. Trimming took off 3 bases at V and 6 bases at J, with 14 bases between the two ends. DNA for the CDR3: TGCAGTGCTAGTTCCCAGCGTGCCGATGGCTACACCTTC. Its translation is CSASSQRADGYTF.

The V call is TRBV15, the J call TRBJ2-3; D may be TRBD1 (6 bases). The CDR3 has 14 amino acids. Germline CDR1 is LNHNV and CDR2 is YYDKDF (reference sequence). V gave up 8 bases and J gave up 3 bases, with 15 bases separating them. The CDR3 nucleotides are TGTGCCACCGGGCGAAGGGGGAGAACAGATACGCAGTATTTT. It yields the protein CATGRRGRTDTQYF.

V and J are TRBV6-5 and TRBJ1-2; D gene ambiguous. Germline-derived CDR1 and CDR2 are MNHEY and SVGAGI. The CDR3 covers 12 residues. Trimming stripped 1 base from V and 9 bases from J, with 9 bases between. The CDR3 region is CASSYFRGRYTF. DNA of the CDR3: TGTGCCAGCAGTTACTTCCGAGGTCGCTACACCTTC.

This clone was counted only a few times. The chain joins TRBV18 to TRBJ1-3, with 8 bases matching TRBD1. V was clipped by 4 bases and J by 1 base; unmatched bases: 6. Per germline, CDR1 KGHSH and CDR2 LQKENI. The CDR3 is 16 residues long. CDR3 nucleotide sequence: TGTGCCAGCTCACGCTCCGGACAGGGTTCTGGAAACACCATATATTTT. The encoded protein is CASSRSGQGSGNTIYF.

The chain joins TRBV27 to TRBJ1-2; a possible D gene is TRBD1 (5 bases). The V gene lost 5 bases and the J gene lost 5 bases, with 21 bases spanning the gap. The CDR3 contains 16 residues. CDR1 and CDR2 (germline): MNHEY, SMNVEV (reference sequence). The CDR3 loop reads CASSPARGPSGYGYTF. The CDR3 DNA reads TGTGCCAGCAGTCCTGCCCGGGGCCCCAGCGGGTATGGCTACACCTTC.

This clone turned up a few times. The rearrangement uses TRBV11-2 and TRBJ2-2, with D perhaps matching TRBD1 (6 bases). Trimming stripped 2 bases from V and 2 bases from J, with 9 bases between. Per germline, CDR1 SGHAT and CDR2 FQNNGV. The CDR3 spans 15 residues. As DNA, the CDR3 is TGTGCCAGCAGCTTATGGACAGAAAACACCGGGGAGCTGTTTTTT. Protein: CASSLWTENTGELFF.

The CDR3 DNA reads TGTGCCATCAGTGGAGGAGGGACCAGGCATTTT. It codes for CAISGGGTRHF. The chain carries TRBV10-3 and TRBJ1-5; D perhaps matches TRBD1 (5 bases). In germline, CDR1 is ENHRY, CDR2 SYGVKD. V lost 4 bases, J lost 15 bases, and 13 bases lay in between. CDR3 length equals 11 residues.

The count of this clone is one. The chain recombines TRBV7-2 with TRBJ1-1, with 7 bases lining up with TRBD1. The J segment lost 7 bases and the V segment lost 6 bases, leaving 11 bases of the junction unmatched. From germline, CDR1 is SGHTA and CDR2 FQGNSA. The CDR3 totals 14 residues. As DNA, the CDR3 is TGTGCCAGCAGGGACAGGATAACATTAAATGAAGCTTTCTTT. This gives the protein CASRDRITLNEAFF.

The chain carries TRBV3-1 (or the pseudogene TRBV3-2) and TRBJ2-1; 7 nucleotides line up with TRBD2. Trimming at V came to 3 bases and at J to 1 base, leaving 6 bases not matched to a gene. Germline CDR1 is LGHDT and CDR2 is YNNKEL (reference sequence). This CDR3 spans 16 amino acids. The CDR3 sequence: CASSQGGGRSYNEQFF. As DNA, the CDR3 is TGTGCCAGCAGCCAGGGCGGGGGTAGGTCCTACAATGAGCAGTTCTTC.

This chain's CDR3 is CASSPRNREYEKLFF. Written as DNA, the CDR3 is TGTGCCAGCAGCCCCCGGAACAGGGAGTATGAAAAACTGTTTTTT. The chain is built from TRBV11-3 and TRBJ1-4; D might be TRBD1 (6 bases). Trimming took off 5 bases at V and 6 bases at J, with 16 bases between the two ends. The CDR3 is 15 amino acids. Germline V gene data show CDR1 as SGHNT and CDR2 as YENEEA.

This chain joins TRBV7-9 and TRBJ2-3, with TRBD2 identical over 12 bases. Germline V CDR1 and CDR2: SEHNR, FQNEAQ (reference sequence). The CDR3 has 15 residues. The trim removed 5 bases at V and 6 bases at J, leaving 6 bases unmatched. DNA for the CDR3: TGTGCCAGCAGCCCTAGCGGGGGGGCCGTGGATACGCAGTATTTT. Protein: CASSPSGGAVDTQYF.

The CDR3 reads CASSAPGGDNQPQHF. DNA for the CDR3: TGTGCCAGCTCTGCACCGGGGGGGGACAATCAGCCCCAGCATTTT. The V gene is TRBV18, the J gene TRBJ1-5; D is possibly TRBD1 (5 bases). CDR3 length equals 15 residues. The V end lost 6 bases, the J end lost 3 bases, and 15 bases lay between the germline ends. Looked up from germline, CDR1 is KGHSH and CDR2 is LQKENI. Full variable domain (remainder filled in from reference TRBV18 and TRBJ1-5): NAGVMQNPRHLVRRRGQEARLRCSPMKGHSHVYWYRQLPEEGLKFMVYLQKENIIDESGMPKERFSAEFPKEGPSILRIQQVVRGDSAAYFCASSAPGGDNQPQHFGDGTRLSIL.

V and J are TRBV11-3 and TRBJ2-5; 8 positions match TRBD1. This CDR3 region has 14 residues. J was trimmed by 3 bases and V by 5 bases; bases with no gene match: 5. Germline CDR1 is SGHNT and CDR2 is YENEEA. CDR3 coding DNA: TGTGCCAGCAGCCCAAAGGACAGGGAAGAGACCCAGTACTTC. It encodes CASSPKDREETQYF.

Details on this clone: One end of the junction does not line up with germline, which may come from a read error. The chain recombines TRBV11-3 with TRBJ2-3; 9 bases map to TRBD2. The germline V gene has CDR1 SGHNT and CDR2 YENEEA. The CDR3 has 16 residues. The CDR3 loop reads CANSSLVAGGVDTQYF. For the CDR3, the DNA is TGTGCCAACAGCTCCCTAGTTGCGGGAGGGGTGGATACGCAGTATTTT.

This clone was recorded once. V and J are TRBV7-9 and TRBJ1-2; no clear D gene. Germline loops: CDR1 SEHNR, CDR2 FQNEAQ (reference sequence). The CDR3 consists of 15 residues. Trimming shortened V by 1 base and J by 6 bases, and 15 bases separated the two germline ends. This CDR3 is CASSLGAEGAHGYTF. CDR3 nucleotide sequence: TGTGCCAGCAGCTTAGGGGCGGAGGGTGCCCATGGCTACACCTTC.

On this clone itself: A junction end diverges from the germline sequence, so it may reflect a read error. V is TRBV4-3 and J is TRBJ1-2; a possible D gene is TRBD1 (5 bases). Germline CDR1 is LGHNA and CDR2 is YSLEER. The CDR3 length is 13 residues. The CDR3 loop reads CASSQDRGNGHTF. The CDR3 DNA follows: TGCGCCAGCAGCCAAGATAGGGGAAATGGCCACACCTTC.

This clone was observed a handful of times. This chain connects TRBV10-1 to TRBJ1-1; 9 nucleotides line up with TRBD1. Trimming at V came to 3 bases and at J to 9 bases, leaving 8 bases not matched to a gene. The CDR3 has 14 amino acids. The germline V gene has CDR1 WNHNN and CDR2 SYGVQD (reference sequence). Here the CDR3 DNA reads TGCGCCAGCAGTGAATTAAGGACAGGGGCGAAAGCTTTCTTT. Protein sequence: CASSELRTGAKAFF.

CDR3 coding DNA: TGTGCCAGCAGCCAACGGGGGTACGAGCAGTACTTC. Amino acids: CASSQRGYEQYF. The V call is TRBV27, the J call TRBJ2-7; D is possibly TRBD2 (6 bases). Between the trimmed V and J ends, which lost 6 bases and 4 bases, there was a span of 10 bases. This CDR3 spans 12 amino acids. Germline CDR1 reads MNHEY; CDR2 reads SMNVEV (reference sequence).

This rearrangement joins TRBV30 to TRBJ2-7; 10 bases fit TRBD2. This CDR3 contains 15 residues. Germline V gene sequence: CDR1 GTSNPN, CDR2 SVGIG (reference sequence). Trimming took 1 base from V and 2 from J; bases not matched to a gene: 5. This CDR3 reads CAWSALAGNAYEQYF. The CDR3 DNA follows: TGTGCCTGGAGTGCACTAGCGGGGAATGCCTACGAGCAGTACTTC. Full variable domain (missing parts from reference TRBV30 and TRBJ2-7): SQTIHQWPATLVQPVGSPLSLECTVEGTSNPNLYWYRQAAGRGLQLLFYSVGIGQISSEVPQNLSASRPQDRQFILSSKKLLLSDSGFYLCAWSALAGNAYEQYFGPGTRLTVT.